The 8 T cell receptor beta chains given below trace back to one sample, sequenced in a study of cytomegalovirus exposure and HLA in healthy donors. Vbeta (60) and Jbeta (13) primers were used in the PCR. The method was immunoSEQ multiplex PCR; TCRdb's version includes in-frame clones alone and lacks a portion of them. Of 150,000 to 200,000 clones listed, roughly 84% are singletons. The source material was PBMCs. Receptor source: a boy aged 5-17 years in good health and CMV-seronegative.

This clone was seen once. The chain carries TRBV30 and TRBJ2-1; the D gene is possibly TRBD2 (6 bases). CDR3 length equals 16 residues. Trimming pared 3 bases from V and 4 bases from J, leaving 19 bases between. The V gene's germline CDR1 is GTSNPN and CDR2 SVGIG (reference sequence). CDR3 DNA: TGTGCCTGGAGGAGGGGCCCTAGCGTAACATACAATGAGCAGTTCTTC. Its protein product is CAWRRGPSVTYNEQFF.

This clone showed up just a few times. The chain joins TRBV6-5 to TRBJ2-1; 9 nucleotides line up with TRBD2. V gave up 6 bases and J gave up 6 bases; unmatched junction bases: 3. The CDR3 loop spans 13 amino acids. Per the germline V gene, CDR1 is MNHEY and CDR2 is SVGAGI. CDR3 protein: CASSAGGRNEQFF. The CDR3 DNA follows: TGTGCCAGCAGCGCGGGGGGGCGCAATGAGCAGTTCTTC.

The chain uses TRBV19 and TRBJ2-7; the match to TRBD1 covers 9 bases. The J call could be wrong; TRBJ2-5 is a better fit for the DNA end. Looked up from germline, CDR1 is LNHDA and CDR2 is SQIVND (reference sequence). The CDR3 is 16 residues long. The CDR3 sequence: CASIRPPTGGKETQYF. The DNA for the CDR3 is TGTGCCAGTATTAGGCCTCCGACAGGGGGAAAAGAGACCCAGTACTTC.

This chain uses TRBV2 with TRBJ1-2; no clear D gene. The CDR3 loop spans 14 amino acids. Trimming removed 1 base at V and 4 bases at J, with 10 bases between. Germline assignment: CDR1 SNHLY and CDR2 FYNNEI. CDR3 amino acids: CASSEDFEAYGYTF. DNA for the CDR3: TGTGCCAGCAGTGAAGACTTCGAAGCCTATGGCTACACCTTC. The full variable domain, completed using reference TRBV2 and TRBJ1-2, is EPEVTQTPSHQVTQMGQEVILRCVPISNHLYFYWYRQILGQKVEFLVSFYNNEISEKSEIFDDQFSVERPDGSNFTLKIRSTKLEDSAMYFCASSEDFEAYGYTFGSGTRLTVV.

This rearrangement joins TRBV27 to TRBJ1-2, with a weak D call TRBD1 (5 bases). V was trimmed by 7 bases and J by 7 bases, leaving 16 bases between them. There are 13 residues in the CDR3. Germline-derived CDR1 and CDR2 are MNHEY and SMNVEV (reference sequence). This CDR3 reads CASTGGEGGGYTF. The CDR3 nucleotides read TGTGCCAGCACCGGGGGGGAGGGCGGTGGCTACACCTTC.

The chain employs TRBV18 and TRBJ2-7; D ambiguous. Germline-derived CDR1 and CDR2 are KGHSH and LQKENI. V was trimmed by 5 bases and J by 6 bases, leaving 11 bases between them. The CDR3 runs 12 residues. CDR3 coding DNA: TGTGCCAGCTCAGCCACTTCCGCCGAGCAGTACTTC. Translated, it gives CASSATSAEQYF.

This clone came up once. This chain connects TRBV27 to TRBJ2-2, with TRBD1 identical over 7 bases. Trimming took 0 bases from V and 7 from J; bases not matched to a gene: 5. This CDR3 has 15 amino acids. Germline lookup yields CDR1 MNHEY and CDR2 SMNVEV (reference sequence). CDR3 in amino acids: CASSLSTGKGGELFF. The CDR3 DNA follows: TGTGCCAGCAGTTTATCGACAGGGAAGGGCGGGGAGCTGTTTTTT.

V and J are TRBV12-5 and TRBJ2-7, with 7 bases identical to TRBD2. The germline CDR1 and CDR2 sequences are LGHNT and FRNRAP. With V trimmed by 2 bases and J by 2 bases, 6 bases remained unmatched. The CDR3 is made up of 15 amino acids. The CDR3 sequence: CASGLKRDLTYEQYF. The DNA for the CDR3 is TGTGCTAGTGGTTTGAAGCGGGATCTAACCTACGAGCAGTACTTC. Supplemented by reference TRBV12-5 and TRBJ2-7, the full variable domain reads DARVTQTPRHKVTEMGQEVTMRCQPILGHNTVFWYRQTMMQGLELLAYFRNRAPLDDSGMPKDRFSAEMPDATLATLKIQPSEPRDSAVYFCASGLKRDLTYEQYFGPGTRLTVT.